The 11 T cell receptor beta chains below come from one sample, sequenced in a study of T cells after yellow fever vaccination. TCRdb fed the 5' RACE reads into MiXCR, producing one record per CDR3 protein. The table has 350,000 to 450,000 distinct CDR3 sequences, around 6.5% seen once. Sequenced material: PBMCs, taken 5 days after the yellow fever booster vaccination. These receptors all come from a man aged 25-45 years who received the YFV17D yellow fever vaccine.

Concerning this clonotype: At one boundary the junction diverges from the germline segment, which might be a read error. The chain links TRBV24-1 to TRBJ2-1, with 10 bases lining up with TRBD2. The CDR3 contains 13 residues. Germline V gives CDR1 KGHDR, CDR2 SFDVKD. The CDR3 loop is CATTSGRANEQFF. The DNA of the CDR3 is TGTGCAACCACGAGCGGGAGGGCCAATGAGCAGTTCTTC.

This clonotype was seen at least ten times. This chain joins TRBV7-8 and TRBJ2-1; TRBD2 matches 7 bases. The CDR3 covers 15 residues. V shed 3 bases, J shed 0 bases, and the junction held 2 bases outside the gene matches. Germline values: CDR1 SGHVS, CDR2 FQNEAQ. This CDR3 is CASSLREGSYNEQFF. CDR3 nucleotide sequence: TGTGCCAGCAGCTTGAGGGAGGGCTCCTACAATGAGCAGTTCTTC. The full variable domain, with the rest looked up from reference TRBV7-8 and TRBJ2-1, is GAGVSQSPRYKVAKRGQDVALRCDPISGHVSLFWYQQALGQGPEFLTYFQNEAQLDKSGLPSDRFFAERPEGSVSTLKIQRTQQEDSAVYLCASSLREGSYNEQFFGPGTRLTVL.

In this sample, this clonotype turned up many times. CDR3 nucleotide sequence: TGCAGCGTTGAAGGGGGTCCGGGACAGGGGGCTACCGGGGAGCTGTTTTTT. This translates into CSVEGGPGQGATGELFF. J is TRBJ2-2 and V is TRBV29-1; 12 positions match TRBD1. Trimming removed 1 base from V and 5 bases from J; junction bases left unmatched: 8. This CDR3 has 17 amino acids. Looked up from germline, CDR1 is SQVTM and CDR2 is ANQGSEA.

The chain is built from TRBV7-9 and TRBJ2-5; D gene unclear. V was shortened by 4 bases and J by 2 bases, with 14 bases between the two germline ends. Germline CDR1 reads SEHNR; CDR2 reads FQNEAQ (reference sequence). The CDR3 is 15 amino acids. CDR3 amino acids: CASSSRPLGQETQYF. CDR3 DNA: TGTGCCAGCAGCTCCCGACCCCTCGGACAAGAGACCCAGTACTTC.

Only a few counts were recorded for this clonotype. The J gene is TRBJ2-1, the V gene TRBV29-1; D not resolved. This CDR3 contains 13 residues. Germline V gives CDR1 SQVTM, CDR2 ANQGSEA. Trimming cost V 0 bases and J 7 bases, with 10 bases left between them. CDR3 protein: CSVEDTGSNEQFF. DNA of the CDR3: TGCAGCGTTGAAGATACCGGATCTAATGAGCAGTTCTTC.

This clonotype showed up just a few times. CDR3 DNA: TGCAGTGCTATAATAGCGGGATCCTACAATGAGCAGTTCTTC. It specifies CSAIIAGSYNEQFF. The gene calls are TRBV20-1 and TRBJ2-1; TRBD2 agrees at 8 bases. V was clipped by 4 bases and J by 1 base; unmatched bases: 3. Germline V gives CDR1 DFQATT, CDR2 SNEGSKA (reference sequence). CDR3 length: 14 residues.

This clonotype has a handful of counts. This rearrangement joins TRBV23-1 to TRBJ2-7; tentative D call: TRBD2 (6 bases). TRBV23-1 is labeled an ORF, and its function is uncertain. V lost 2 bases to trimming and J lost 2 bases, with 28 bases between them. This CDR3 comprises 20 residues. The CDR3 is CASSQIPKDVWLAYAYEQYF. CDR3 DNA: TGCGCCAGCAGTCAAATCCCCAAAGATGTTTGGCTAGCGTACGCCTACGAGCAGTACTTC.

V is TRBV5-4 and J is TRBJ2-5; 7 nucleotides match TRBD1. The CDR3 is 14 residues long. Germline-derived CDR1 and CDR2 are SGHNT and YYREEE (reference sequence). After removal of 3 bases from V and 9 bases from J, the junction contained 11 bases not matched to a gene. The CDR3 spells CASSWETGLGAQYF. DNA for the CDR3: TGTGCCAGCAGCTGGGAGACAGGGCTTGGGGCCCAGTACTTC.

The gene calls are TRBV6-2 or TRBV6-3 and TRBJ2-3, with D possibly TRBD1 on 6 matching bases. Germline values: CDR1 MNHEY, CDR2 SVGEGT. CDR3 length: 15 residues. Trimming left V 5 bases short and J 6 bases short, with 18 bases between. Here the CDR3 reads CASSPGVPTLDTQYF. DNA for the CDR3: TGTGCCAGCAGTCCAGGGGTACCGACTTTGGATACGCAGTATTTT.

This clonotype has a count of ten or more. The rearrangement joins TRBV28 to TRBJ2-3; no reliable D call. CDR1 and CDR2 from the germline V gene are MDHEN and SYDVKM. The CDR3 loop spans 13 amino acids. V lost 2 bases and J 6 bases, leaving 9 bases between the germline ends. CDR3 sequence reads: CASSLGGPDTQYF. CDR3 sequence (DNA): TGTGCCAGCAGTTTAGGTGGGCCTGATACGCAGTATTTT.

The rearrangement joins TRBV7-6 to TRBJ2-7; 8 positions agree with TRBD1. This CDR3 has 16 residues. Unmatched junction bases numbered 5, after V lost 1 base and J lost 0 bases. The germline CDR1 and CDR2 sequences are SGHVS and FNYEAQ. The CDR3 protein is CASSLGGDRGSYEQYF. CDR3 nucleotide sequence: TGTGCCAGCAGCTTAGGGGGAGACAGGGGCTCCTACGAGCAGTACTTC.